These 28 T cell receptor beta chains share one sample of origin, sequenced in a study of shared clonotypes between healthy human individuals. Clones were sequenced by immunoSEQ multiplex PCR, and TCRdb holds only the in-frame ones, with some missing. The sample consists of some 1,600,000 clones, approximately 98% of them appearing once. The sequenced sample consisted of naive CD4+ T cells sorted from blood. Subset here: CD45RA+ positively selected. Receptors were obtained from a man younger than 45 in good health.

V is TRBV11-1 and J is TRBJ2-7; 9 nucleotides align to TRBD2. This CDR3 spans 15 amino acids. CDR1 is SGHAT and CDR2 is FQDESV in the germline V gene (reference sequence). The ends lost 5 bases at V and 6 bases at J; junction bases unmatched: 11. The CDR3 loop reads CASSIPTSGWGEQYF. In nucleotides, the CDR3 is TGTGCCAGCAGCATACCCACTAGCGGGTGGGGCGAGCAGTACTTC.

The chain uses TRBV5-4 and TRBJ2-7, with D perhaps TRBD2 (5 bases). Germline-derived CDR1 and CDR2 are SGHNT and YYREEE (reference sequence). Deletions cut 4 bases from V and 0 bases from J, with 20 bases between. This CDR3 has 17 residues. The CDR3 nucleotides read TGTGCCAGCAGCCTCCCCGTGAGCGGCCGGAGCTCCTACGAGCAGTACTTC. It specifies CASSLPVSGRSSYEQYF.

DNA of the CDR3: TGTGCCAGCAGCGGGCGGACAGGGGGCGCCTTGGGTCTAAGGGAGCTGTTTTTT. Encoded protein: CASSGRTGGALGLRELFF. The gene calls are TRBV7-6 and TRBJ2-2; 11 nucleotides align to TRBD1. The germline gives CDR1 SGHVS, CDR2 FNYEAQ. Trimming cost V 5 bases and J 9 bases; bases outside gene matches: 17. CDR3 size: 18 residues.

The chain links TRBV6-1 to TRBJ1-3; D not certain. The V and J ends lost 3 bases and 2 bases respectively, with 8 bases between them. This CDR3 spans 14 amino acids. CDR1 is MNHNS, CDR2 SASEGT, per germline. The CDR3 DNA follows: TGTGCCAGCAGTGACAGTTATCCTGGAAACACCATATATTTT. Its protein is CASSDSYPGNTIYF.

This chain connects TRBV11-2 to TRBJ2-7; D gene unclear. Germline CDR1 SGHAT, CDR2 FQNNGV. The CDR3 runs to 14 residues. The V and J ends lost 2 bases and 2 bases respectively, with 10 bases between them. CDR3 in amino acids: CASSLIRTTYEQYF. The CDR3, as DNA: TGTGCCAGCAGCTTAATCCGGACCACCTACGAGCAGTACTTC.

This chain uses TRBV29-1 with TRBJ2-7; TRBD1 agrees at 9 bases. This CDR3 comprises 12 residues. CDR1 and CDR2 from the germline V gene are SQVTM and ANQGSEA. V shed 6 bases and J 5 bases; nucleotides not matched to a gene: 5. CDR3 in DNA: TGCAGCGTCTTACAGGGGGCCGACGAGCAGTACTTC. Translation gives CSVLQGADEQYF.

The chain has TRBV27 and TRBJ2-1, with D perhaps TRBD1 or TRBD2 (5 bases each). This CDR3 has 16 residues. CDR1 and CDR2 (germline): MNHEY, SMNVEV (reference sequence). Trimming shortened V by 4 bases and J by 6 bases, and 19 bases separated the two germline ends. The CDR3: CASSWGGLRSFNEQFF. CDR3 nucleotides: TGTGCCAGCAGTTGGGGCGGGCTCCGCTCGTTCAATGAGCAGTTCTTC.

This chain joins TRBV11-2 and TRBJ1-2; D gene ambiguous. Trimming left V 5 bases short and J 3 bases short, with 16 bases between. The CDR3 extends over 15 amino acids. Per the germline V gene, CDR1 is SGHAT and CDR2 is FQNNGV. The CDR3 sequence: CASSPRAVRDYGYTF. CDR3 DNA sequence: TGTGCCAGCAGCCCCCGGGCCGTAAGGGACTATGGCTACACCTTC.

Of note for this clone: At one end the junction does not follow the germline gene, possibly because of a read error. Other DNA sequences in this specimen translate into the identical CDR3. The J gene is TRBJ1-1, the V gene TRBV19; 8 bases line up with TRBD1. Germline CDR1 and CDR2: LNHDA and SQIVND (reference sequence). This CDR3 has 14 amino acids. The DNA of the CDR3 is TGTGCCAGCAGTACGCAGGGGGCGAACACTGAAGCTTTCTTT. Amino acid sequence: CASSTQGANTEAFF.

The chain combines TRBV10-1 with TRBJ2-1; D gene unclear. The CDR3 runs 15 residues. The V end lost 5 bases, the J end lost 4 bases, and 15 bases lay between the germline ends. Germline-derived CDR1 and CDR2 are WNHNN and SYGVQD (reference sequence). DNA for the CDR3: TGCGCCAGCAGTAACAGCAGGAACAGTTACAATGAGCAGTTCTTC. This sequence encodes CASSNSRNSYNEQFF.

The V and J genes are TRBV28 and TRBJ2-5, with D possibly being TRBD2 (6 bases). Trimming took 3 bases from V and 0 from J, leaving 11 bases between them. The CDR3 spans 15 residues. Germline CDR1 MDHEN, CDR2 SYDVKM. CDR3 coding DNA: TGTGCCAGCAGTTTCGGGATAGCGGACCAAGAGACCCAGTACTTC. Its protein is CASSFGIADQETQYF.

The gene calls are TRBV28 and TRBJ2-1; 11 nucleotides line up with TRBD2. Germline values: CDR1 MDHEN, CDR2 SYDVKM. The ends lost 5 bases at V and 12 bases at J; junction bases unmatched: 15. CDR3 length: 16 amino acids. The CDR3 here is CASSQSGTSGSWGQFF. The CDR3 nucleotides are TGTGCCAGCAGTCAGTCCGGGACTAGCGGATCATGGGGGCAGTTCTTC.

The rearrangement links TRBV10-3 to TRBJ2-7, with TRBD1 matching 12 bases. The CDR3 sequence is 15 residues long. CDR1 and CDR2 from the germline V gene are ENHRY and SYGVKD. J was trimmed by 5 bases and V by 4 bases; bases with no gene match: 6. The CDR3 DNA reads TGTGCCATCAGTGGTACGGGACAGGGGGCGCACGAGCAGTACTTC. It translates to CAISGTGQGAHEQYF.

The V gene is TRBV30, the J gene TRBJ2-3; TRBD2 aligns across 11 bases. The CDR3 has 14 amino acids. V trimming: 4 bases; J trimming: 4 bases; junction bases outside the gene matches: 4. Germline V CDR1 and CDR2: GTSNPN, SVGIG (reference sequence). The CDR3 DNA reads TGTGCCTGGACCTTAGCGGGAGGGGCAGATACGCAGTATTTT. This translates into CAWTLAGGADTQYF.

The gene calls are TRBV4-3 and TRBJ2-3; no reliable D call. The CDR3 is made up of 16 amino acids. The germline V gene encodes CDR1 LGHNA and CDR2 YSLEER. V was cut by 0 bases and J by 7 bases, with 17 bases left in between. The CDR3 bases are TGCGCCAGCAGCCAAGAGTTAGCCCTGGGCATGAATACGCAGTATTTT. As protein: CASSQELALGMNTQYF.

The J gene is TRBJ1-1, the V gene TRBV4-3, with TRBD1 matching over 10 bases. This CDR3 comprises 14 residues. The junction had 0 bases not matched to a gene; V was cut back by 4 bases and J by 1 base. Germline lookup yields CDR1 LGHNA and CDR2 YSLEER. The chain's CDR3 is CASSRDRGNTEAFF. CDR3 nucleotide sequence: TGCGCCAGCAGCCGGGACAGGGGGAACACTGAAGCTTTCTTT.

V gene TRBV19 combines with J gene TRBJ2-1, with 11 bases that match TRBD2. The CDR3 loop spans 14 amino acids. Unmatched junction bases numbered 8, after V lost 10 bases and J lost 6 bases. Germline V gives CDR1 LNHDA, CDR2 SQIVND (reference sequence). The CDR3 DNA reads TGTGCCACAAGGACTAGCGGGCGGTTCAATGAGCAGTTCTTC. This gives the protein CATRTSGRFNEQFF.

The CDR3 coding sequence is TGTGCCAGCAGACGCGGGGGGCTTCAAGAGACCCAGTACTTC. Protein sequence: CASRRGGLQETQYF. The chain links TRBV6-5 to TRBJ2-5, with TRBD2 matching over 8 bases. Germline CDR1 is MNHEY and CDR2 is SVGAGI. The CDR3 contains 14 residues. Trimming cost V 6 bases and J 2 bases; bases outside gene matches: 5.

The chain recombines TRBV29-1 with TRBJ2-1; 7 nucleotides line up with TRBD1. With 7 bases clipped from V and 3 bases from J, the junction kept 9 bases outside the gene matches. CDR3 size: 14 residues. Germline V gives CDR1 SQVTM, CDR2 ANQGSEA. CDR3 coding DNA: TGCAGCGCCTCCGGGACAGCAGACTACAATGAGCAGTTCTTC. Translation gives CSASGTADYNEQFF.

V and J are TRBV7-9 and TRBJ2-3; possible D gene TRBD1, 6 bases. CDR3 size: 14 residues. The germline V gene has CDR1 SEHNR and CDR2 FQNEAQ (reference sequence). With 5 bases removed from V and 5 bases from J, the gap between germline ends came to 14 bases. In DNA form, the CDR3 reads TGTGCCAGCAGCAAGGGGGAGCAGGGAGATACGCAGTATTTT. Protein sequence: CASSKGEQGDTQYF.

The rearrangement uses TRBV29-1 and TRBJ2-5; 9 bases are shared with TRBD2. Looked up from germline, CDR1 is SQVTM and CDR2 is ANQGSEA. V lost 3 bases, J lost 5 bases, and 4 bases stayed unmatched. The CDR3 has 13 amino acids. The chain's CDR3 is CSVEASGAETQYF. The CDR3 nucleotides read TGCAGCGTTGAGGCTAGCGGGGCTGAGACCCAGTACTTC.

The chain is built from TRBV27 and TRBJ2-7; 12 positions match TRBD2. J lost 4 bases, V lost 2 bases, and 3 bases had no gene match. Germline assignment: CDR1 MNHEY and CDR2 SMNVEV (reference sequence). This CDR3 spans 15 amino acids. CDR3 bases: TGTGCCAGCAGTTTAAGGACTAGCGGGATTTACGAGCAGTACTTC. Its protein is CASSLRTSGIYEQYF.

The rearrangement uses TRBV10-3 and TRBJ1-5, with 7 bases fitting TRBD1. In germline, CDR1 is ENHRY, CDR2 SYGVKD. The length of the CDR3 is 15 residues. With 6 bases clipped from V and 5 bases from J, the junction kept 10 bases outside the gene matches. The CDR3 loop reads CAISQLGTADQPQHF. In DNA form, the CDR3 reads TGTGCCATCAGCCAATTGGGGACAGCGGATCAGCCCCAGCATTTT.

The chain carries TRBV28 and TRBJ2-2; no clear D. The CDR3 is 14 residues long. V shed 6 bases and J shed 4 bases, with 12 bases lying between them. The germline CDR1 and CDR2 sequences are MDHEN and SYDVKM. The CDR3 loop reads CASSQTPGTGELFF. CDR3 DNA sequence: TGTGCCAGCAGCCAAACCCCGGGCACCGGGGAGCTGTTTTTT.

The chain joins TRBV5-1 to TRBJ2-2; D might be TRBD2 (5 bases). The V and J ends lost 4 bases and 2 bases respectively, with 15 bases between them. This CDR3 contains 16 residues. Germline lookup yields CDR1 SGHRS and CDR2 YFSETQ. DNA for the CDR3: TGCGCCAGCAGCCCCACAGCGGCAGACAACACCGGGGAGCTGTTTTTT. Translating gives CASSPTAADNTGELFF.

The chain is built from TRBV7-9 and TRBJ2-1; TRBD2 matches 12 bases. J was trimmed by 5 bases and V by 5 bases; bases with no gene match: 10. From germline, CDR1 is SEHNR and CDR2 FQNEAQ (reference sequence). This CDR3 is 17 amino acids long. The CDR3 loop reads CASSQGFGLAGNNEQFF. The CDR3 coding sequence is TGTGCCAGCAGCCAGGGGTTTGGACTAGCGGGGAACAATGAGCAGTTCTTC.

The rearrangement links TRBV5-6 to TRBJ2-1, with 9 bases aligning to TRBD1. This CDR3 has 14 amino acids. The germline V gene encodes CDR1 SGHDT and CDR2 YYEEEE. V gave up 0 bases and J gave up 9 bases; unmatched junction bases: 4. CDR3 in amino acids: CASSLGPTGGEQFF. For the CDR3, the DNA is TGTGCCAGCAGCTTGGGGCCGACAGGGGGTGAGCAGTTCTTC. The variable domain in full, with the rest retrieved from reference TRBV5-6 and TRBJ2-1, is DAGVTQSPTHLIKTRGQQVTLRCSPKSGHDTVSWYQQALGQGPQFIFQYYEEEERQRGNFPDRFSGHQFPNYSSELNVNALLLGDSALYLCASSLGPTGGEQFFGPGTRLTVL.

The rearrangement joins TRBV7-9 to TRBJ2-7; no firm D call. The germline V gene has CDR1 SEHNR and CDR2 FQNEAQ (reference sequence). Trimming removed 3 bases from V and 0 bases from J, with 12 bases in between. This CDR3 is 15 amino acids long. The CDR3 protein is CASSFISGRSYEQYF. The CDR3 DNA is TGTGCCAGCAGCTTCATATCGGGCCGCTCCTACGAGCAGTACTTC. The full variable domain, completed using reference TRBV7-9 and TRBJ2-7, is DTGVSQNPRHKITKRGQNVTFRCDPISEHNRLYWYRQTLGQGPEFLTYFQNEAQLEKSRLLSDRFSAERPKGSFSTLEIQRTEQGDSAMYLCASSFISGRSYEQYFGPGTRLTVT.